The 2 T cell receptor beta chains below were found in one sample sequenced in a study of shared clonotypes between healthy human individuals. Only CD45RO-negative cells positively selected for CCR7 counted as naive CD8 cells, so terminally differentiated effector memory CD45RA+ cells were excluded. The data were produced by immunoSEQ multiplex PCR, yet TCRdb's version contains in-frame clones alone and is incomplete. Among some 2,000,000 clones listed, approximately 94% were seen once. The source material was naive CD8+ T cells sorted from blood. Every receptor here comes from a man aged 18 to 35 in good health.

The chain carries TRBV6-6 and TRBJ2-1; the match to TRBD1 covers 9 bases. Germline trimming cut 5 bases from V and 7 bases from J; bases unmatched to any gene: 9. The CDR3 extends over 15 amino acids. The germline V gene has CDR1 MNHNY and CDR2 SVGAGI (reference sequence). This CDR3 reads CASSAGTGRWNEQFF. The CDR3 region has the DNA TGTGCCAGCAGTGCCGGGACAGGGAGGTGGAATGAGCAGTTCTTC.

V usage is TRBV19 and J usage is TRBJ2-7, with a possible D match to TRBD1 (6 bases). This CDR3 region has 22 residues. In germline, CDR1 is LNHDA, CDR2 SQIVND (reference sequence). The V end lost 3 bases, the J end lost 1 base, and 34 bases lay between the germline ends. This CDR3 reads CASSIFTSESGRDTKGSYEQYF. CDR3 coding DNA: TGTGCCAGTAGTATCTTCACCTCAGAGAGCGGCCGGGACACAAAGGGGTCCTACGAGCAGTACTTC.